These T cell receptor beta chains were read from a single sample in a study of siplizumab effects on memory and regulatory T cells. Libraries were prepared by immunoSEQ multiplex PCR; TCRdb keeps only in-frame clonotypes and omits some of them. The sample holds about 120,000 clones; 90% to 95% are singletons and the top ten take 1.5% to 2%. The source material was non-Treg CD4+ T cells sorted from blood. Receptors originate from a human donor in good health. Each CDR3 is given with its conserved first and last residue. The D gene is left open where the match is weak. Part of the rows lack a size; the others show once, few, many or a class for expanded clones.

J,D,V,size,DNA,CDR3
TRBJ1-3,NA,TRBV7-2,NA,TGTGCCAGCAGCTTAGGTCCCGGGAATGGAAACACCATATATTTT,CASSLGPGNGNTIYF
TRBJ2-6,TRBD1,TRBV5-1,NA,TGCGCCAGCAGCTTAGCGACAGGGGGCAGCTCTGGGGCCAACGTCCTGACTTTC,CASSLATGGSSGANVLTF
TRBJ1-5,NA,TRBV6-5,NA,TGTGCCAGCAGTCCTGACAGCCCCTCCAATCAGCCCCAGCATTTT,CASSPDSPSNQPQHF
TRBJ1-2,TRBD1,TRBV19,NA,TGTGCCATTGGACAGGGCTATGGCTACACCTTC,CAIGQGYGYTF
TRBJ2-2,NA,TRBV9,NA,TGTGCCAGCAGCGTAGGAGGCCGCATGAACACCGGGGAGCTGTTTTTT,CASSVGGRMNTGELFF
TRBJ1-3,NA,TRBV15,NA,TGTGCCACCAGCAGAGAAGTCGTGGTTTTCGGAAACACCATATATTTT,CATSREVVVFGNTIYF
TRBJ1-4,NA,TRBV6-5,NA,TGTGCCAGCAGCCCCAGTCACGAAAAACTGTTTTTT,CASSPSHEKLFF
TRBJ2-7,NA,TRBV6-5,once,TGTGCCAGCAGCCCTAACAGGGCCGAGCAGTACTTC,CASSPNRAEQYF
TRBJ1-5,NA,TRBV18,NA,TGTGCCAGCTCACCAGGGACCAATCAGCCCCAGCATTTT,CASSPGTNQPQHF
TRBJ2-3,NA,TRBV27,NA,TGTGCCAGCAGTTCGCGCGCGGGTACTAAAACAGATACGCAGTATTTT,CASSSRAGTKTDTQYF
TRBJ2-5,NA,TRBV5-6,once,TGTGCCAGCAGCTTCCCTGGGCGAGAAGCTTCAAGGGTGACCCAGTACTTC,CASSFPGREASRVTQYF
TRBJ1-5,TRBD1,TRBV19,once,TGTGCCAGTAGTATAGGGGCAGGGGGCTCAGGTCAGCCCCAGCATTTT,CASSIGAGGSGQPQHF
TRBJ1-1,NA,TRBV6-6,NA,TGTGCCAGCCGACGGGACACTGAAGCTTTCTTT,CASRRDTEAFF
TRBJ2-7,TRBD1,TRBV5-1,few,TGCGCCAGCAGCTTGTGGGGGAGTCAGGGGGCTGACGAGCAGTACTTC,CASSLWGSQGADEQYF
TRBJ1-5,NA,TRBV7-2,few,TGTGCCAGCAGCTCGGGACGCCAGCCCCAGCATTTT,CASSSGRQPQHF
TRBJ1-2,NA,TRBV27,NA,TGTGCCAGCAATTCGATGACAGGCGACTATGGCTACACCTTC,CASNSMTGDYGYTF
TRBJ2-1,NA,TRBV12-5,NA,TGTGCTAGTGGTTTAGGTCCGGCCTACGATGAGCAGTTCTTC,CASGLGPAYDEQFF
TRBJ1-4,NA,TRBV7-8,NA,TGTGCCAGCAGCTTGACAGAGAAGGGTGAAAAACTGTTTTTT,CASSLTEKGEKLFF